Described below is a single T cell receptor beta chain sequence and its context. Its antigen is currently not known. No per-base quality is available; no much larger clone lies one base away. The source of the sample is a study of response to subunit inactivated influenza vaccine (dated 2018 in TCRdb). About the full investigation: The study used deep quantitative T cell receptor repertoire profiling to track responses to a trivalent subunit inactivated influenza vaccine. Results and caveats for the whole study, not just this receptor: It was suggested by the authors that each seasonal influenza vaccination may recruit only a limited number of new T cells.

Libraries came from RT-PCR. Sequencing instrument: Illumina HiSeq 2500. TCRdb reanalyzed the raw reads on its own, using fastp at Q25 for trimming and MiXCR for clone calling, and kept in-frame beta chains. Duplicate CDR3 protein sequences are folded into a single record with the most common DNA and genes. The sample includes 300,000 to 350,000 distinct CDR3 sequences, with roughly 22% observed a single time. The ten most abundant clones make up around 9.6% of the sample. Including cysteine and phenylalanine, the CDR3 has 15 amino acids. The DNA shown is the 45-base CDR3, in frame from base 1. V loses 5 bases of germline sequence and J loses 5 bases, and the interval between the two ends is 19 bases. Sequences SGHVS (CDR1) and FQNEAQ (CDR2) are obtained from the germline V gene.

Specimen: PBMCs from blood, collected less than 22 months after vaccination. The sequence was collected from a man between 50 and 75 years old who received an inactivated influenza vaccine. Donor details come from another sample of the same person, matched by shared clones. The rearrangement combines TRBV7-8 with TRBJ2-7, with a tentative D gene TRBD1 over 5 matching bases. The CDR3: CASSKRRQGNHEQYF. The DNA sequence is as follows: TGTGCCAGCAGCAAGAGGCGGCAGGGTAACCACGAGCAGTACTTC.